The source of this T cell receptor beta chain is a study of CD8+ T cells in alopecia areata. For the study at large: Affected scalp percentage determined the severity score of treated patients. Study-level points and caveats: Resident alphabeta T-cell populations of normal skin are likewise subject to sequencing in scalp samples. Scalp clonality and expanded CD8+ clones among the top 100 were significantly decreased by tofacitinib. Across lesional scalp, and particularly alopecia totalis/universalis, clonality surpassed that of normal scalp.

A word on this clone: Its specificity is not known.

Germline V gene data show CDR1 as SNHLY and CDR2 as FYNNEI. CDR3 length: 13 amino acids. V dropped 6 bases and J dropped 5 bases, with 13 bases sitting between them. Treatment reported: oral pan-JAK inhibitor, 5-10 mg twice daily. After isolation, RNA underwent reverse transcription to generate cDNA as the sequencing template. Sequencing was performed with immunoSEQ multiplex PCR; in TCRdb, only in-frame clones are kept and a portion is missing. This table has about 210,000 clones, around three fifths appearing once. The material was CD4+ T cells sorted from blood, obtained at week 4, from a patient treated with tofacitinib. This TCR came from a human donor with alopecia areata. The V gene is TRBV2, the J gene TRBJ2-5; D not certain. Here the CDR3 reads CASSSRLDETQYF. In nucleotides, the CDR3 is TGTGCCAGCAGCAGCCGGCTGGACGAGACCCAGTACTTC.